This T cell receptor beta chain is drawn from a study of T cells in Graves' hyperthyroidism and ophthalmopathy. Whole-study results and caveats: Ophthalmopathy prediction by the model preceded onset by a median 6.5 months. In blood, most of the thyroid clonotypes expanded above 0.001 were also present. A model of 13 V-J features distinguished ophthalmopathy from stable hyperthyroidism.

Between the trimmed V and J ends, which lost 0 bases and 1 base, there was a span of 9 bases. The CDR3 is made up of 15 amino acids. The germline V gene has CDR1 MNHEY and CDR2 SVGAGI. This clonotype was counted many times. Its specificity is not known. RNA transcripts were the template for amplifying TCR beta CDR3 regions. HTBI primers drove first-round RT-PCR of the TCR CDR3. TCRdb ran MiXCR on the multiplex PCR reads and lists one entry per CDR3 protein. In the table there are roughly 100,000 distinct CDR3 sequences, 35% to 50% of which are singletons. Absent ophthalmopathy progression within 18 months defined stable Graves' hyperthyroidism.

V is TRBV6-5 and J is TRBJ1-1; D is ambiguous. The source material was peripheral blood or thyroid tissue (not recorded which). This TCR was sampled from a woman aged 30 to 39 with Graves' hyperthyroidism. This CDR3 is CASSYSVHPNTEAFF. CDR3 sequence (DNA): TGTGCCAGCAGTTACTCTGTACACCCGAACACTGAAGCTTTCTTT.